This TCR beta chain was observed in a study of cytomegalovirus exposure and HLA in healthy donors. General study results and limits: Reported results showed that the classifier diagnosed cytomegalovirus status with high specificity and sensitivity. In the 120 or so validation repertoires, about 95% of cluster scores exceeded 0, per a later analysis.

On this clone: Its cognate antigen is unknown.

Profiled with immunoSEQ multiplex PCR; TCRdb holds only in-frame clones, not every one. The sample has over 90,000 clones; about 95% are singletons. This CDR3 has 12 residues. In germline, CDR1 is SEHNR, CDR2 FQNEAQ (reference sequence). V gave up 1 base and J gave up 5 bases, with 5 bases separating them. Sequencing input: PBMCs. This clonotype originated in a woman aged 18-29 years in good health and CMV-seronegative. J is TRBJ1-2 and V is TRBV7-9, with a tentative D call TRBD1 (5 bases). CDR3 bases: TGTGCCAGCAGCTTAGGACAGTATGGCTACACCTTC. Its protein product is CASSLGQYGYTF. Together with reference TRBV7-9 and TRBJ1-2, the CDR3 gives the full variable domain: DTGVSQNPRHKITKRGQNVTFRCDPISEHNRLYWYRQTLGQGPEFLTYFQNEAQLEKSRLLSDRFSAERPKGSFSTLEIQRTEQGDSAMYLCASSLGQYGYTFGSGTRLTVV.